These T cell receptor beta chains were read from a single sample in a study of OX40 agonist ivuxolimab in advanced cancers. The data were produced by immunoSEQ multiplex PCR, yet TCRdb's version contains in-frame clones alone and is incomplete. This table holds about 21,000 clones, 70% to 90% found once. Material: CD4+ or CD8+ T cells sorted from blood, obtained in a trial of the OX40 agonist ivuxolimab. The receptors were gathered from an adult with an advanced solid tumor such as melanoma, head and neck, liver or kidney cancer. Both conserved end residues are part of each CDR3. A D gene is named only where the DNA matches it firmly. Clone sizes are given selectively: once, few, many, or a class where the clone is expanded.

clone size,D gene,V gene,J gene,CDR3 DNA,CDR3 protein
-,-,TRBV11-2,TRBJ2-4,TGTGCCAGCAGCGGTAGCTCTCGGGGGTTGGAGAGCATTCAGTACTTC,CASSGSSRGLESIQYF
-,-,TRBV11-3,TRBJ2-1,TGTGCCAGCAGCGGGGGGAACTCCTACAATGAGCAGTTCTTC,CASSGGNSYNEQFF
-,-,TRBV7-8,TRBJ2-5,TGTGCCAGCAGCCCGCGGGTGCAGTACTTC,CASSPRVQYF
-,-,TRBV13,TRBJ2-7,TGTGCCAGCAGCTTACGGGATCGCTCCGAGCAGTACTTC,CASSLRDRSEQYF
medium-sized,-,TRBV19,TRBJ1-5,TGTGCCAGTAGTACAGGCCATTATAGCAATCAGCCCCAGCATTTT,CASSTGHYSNQPQHF
-,-,TRBV4-1,TRBJ2-2,TGCGCCAGCAGCCCCGTGCCCGGGGAGCTGTTTTTT,CASSPVPGELFF
once,-,TRBV14,TRBJ2-1,TGTGCCAGCAGCCAAGACCGGGCCTCTTCCCGTGAGCAGTTCTTC,CASSQDRASSREQFF
-,TRBD1,TRBV25-1,TRBJ2-7,TGTGCCAGCAGTGATGCGTCCGGGACAGGGGACGAGCAGTACTTC,CASSDASGTGDEQYF
-,TRBD1,TRBV13,TRBJ2-7,TGTGCCAGCAGCCCGGGACAGGGTTCCTACGAGCAGTACTTC,CASSPGQGSYEQYF
once,-,TRBV11-2,TRBJ2-2,TGTGCCAGCAGCCGGGAGCAGGCCGGGGAGCTGTTTTTT,CASSREQAGELFF
-,TRBD1,TRBV9,TRBJ2-7,TGTGCCAGCAGCCTCGGACAGGGGGCTTCCTACGAGCAGTACTTC,CASSLGQGASYEQYF
-,TRBD1,TRBV7-9,TRBJ1-1,TGTGCCAGCAGCCCCCGACAGGGCCCTGAAGCTTTCTTT,CASSPRQGPEAFF
-,-,TRBV29-1,TRBJ2-7,TGCAGCGTGCCAGGGAGCTCCTACGAGCAGTACTTC,CSVPGSSYEQYF
-,-,TRBV11-2,TRBJ2-1,TGTGCCAGCAGCTTAGTCGGAACAATTGAGCAGTTCTTC,CASSLVGTIEQFF
-,-,TRBV29-1,TRBJ1-1,TGCAGCGTGCCCACTGACAGGAAAAACATGAACACTGAAGCTTTCTTT,CSVPTDRKNMNTEAFF
-,-,TRBV2,TRBJ1-1,TGTGCCACCTACTTTTTGGGGGGGGCTGAAGCTTTCTTT,CATYFLGGAEAFF
-,-,TRBV18,TRBJ1-5,TGTGCCAGCTCACCAGGTAATCAGGGTCAGCCCCAGCATTTT,CASSPGNQGQPQHF
once,-,TRBV2,TRBJ2-4,TGTGCCAGCAAAGGGGTTTGGGACATTCAGTACTTC,CASKGVWDIQYF
-,-,TRBV6-6,TRBJ2-7,TGTGCCAGCAGTCCCGGGCCGACCTACGAGCAGTACTTC,CASSPGPTYEQYF
-,TRBD1,TRBV4-1,TRBJ1-1,TGCGCCAGCAGCCAAGATGGACAGGGGGGTTGGAACACTGAAGCTTTCTTT,CASSQDGQGGWNTEAFF
-,-,TRBV7-9,TRBJ2-7,TGTGCCAGCAGCGATCCCGTTCAAGGTGAGAACGAGCAGTACTTC,CASSDPVQGENEQYF
medium-sized,TRBD1,TRBV7-9,TRBJ1-2,TGTGCCAGCAGCTTAAGGTCCAACAGGGGTGATGGCTACACCTTC,CASSLRSNRGDGYTF
few,-,TRBV7-9,TRBJ2-7,TGTGCCAGCAGCCCCGTAGGGCGCTACGAGCAGTACTTC,CASSPVGRYEQYF
-,-,TRBV6-1,TRBJ2-7,TGTGCCAGCACCATTCTCGGCGGATCCTACGAGCAGTACTTC,CASTILGGSYEQYF
-,-,TRBV7-9,TRBJ1-1,TGTGCCAGCAGGCCCCCGGGGGGTCTTTGGAACACTGAAGCTTTCTTT,CASRPPGGLWNTEAFF
-,-,TRBV6-1,TRBJ2-3,TGTGCCAGCGGACCCGGGACATTGATTGCAGATACGCAGTATTTT,CASGPGTLIADTQYF
-,TRBD2,TRBV7-2,TRBJ2-7,TGTGCCAGCAGCTTAGCGGAGCGGGGCTTCTACGAGCAGTACTTC,CASSLAERGFYEQYF
-,TRBD1,TRBV6-1,TRBJ1-5,TGTGCCAGCAGTGAAGCGGCAGTAGGACAGGGGTTTTTTTTAGGCAATCAGCCCCAGCATTTT,CASSEAAVGQGFFLGNQPQHF
-,-,TRBV28,TRBJ2-7,TGTGCCAGCAACCTCGACGGTGCCTACGAGCAGTACTTC,CASNLDGAYEQYF
-,TRBD1,TRBV23-1,TRBJ2-3,TGCGCCATCCGGGACAGAGGGACAGATACGCAGTATTTT,CAIRDRGTDTQYF
-,TRBD1,TRBV7-9,TRBJ1-1,TGTGCCAGCATAAAGACAGGGGGAGCTGAAGCTTTCTTT,CASIKTGGAEAFF
-,-,TRBV27,TRBJ2-5,TGTGCCAGCAGTAGGGGGGAGACCCAGTACTTC,CASSRGETQYF
-,-,TRBV7-8,TRBJ1-6,TGTGCCAGCAGCTCCCACGATCGGGCCGGCATTCACTCACCCCTCCACTTT,CASSSHDRAGIHSPLHF
-,-,TRBV6-1,TRBJ1-2,TGTGCCAGCAGGGAGGACAGTCTCTATGGCTACACCTTC,CASREDSLYGYTF
-,-,TRBV30,TRBJ1-1,TGTGCCTGGAGTGTAGGGGAGAACACTGAAGCTTTCTTT,CAWSVGENTEAFF
-,-,TRBV5-1,TRBJ2-5,TGCGCCAGCAGCTTGGCGGTTGGCCTAGCGATCCAAGAGACCCAGTACTTC,CASSLAVGLAIQETQYF
-,TRBD2,TRBV13,TRBJ2-7,TGTGCCAGCAGTACCGGGGGGGCCATCTACGAGCAGTACTTC,CASSTGGAIYEQYF
once,-,TRBV7-6,TRBJ1-6,TGTGCCAGCAGCTTAGAGGGTAGGCCCCTCCACTTT,CASSLEGRPLHF
-,TRBD2,TRBV27,TRBJ2-2,TGTGCCAGCAGTTGGCTAGCGGGGGGCCCCGGGGAGCTGTTTTTT,CASSWLAGGPGELFF
-,TRBD2,TRBV5-6,TRBJ2-1,TGTGCCAGCGGGCCCGGGACTACCGACAATGAGCAGTTCTTC,CASGPGTTDNEQFF
medium-sized,TRBD2,TRBV19,TRBJ2-3,TGTGCCACCGAAGCGGGGGGGTCCACAGATACGCAGTATTTT,CATEAGGSTDTQYF
-,-,TRBV11-3,TRBJ1-1,TGTGCCAGCAGCCGCCGGGACGGGGCAGAAGCTTTCTTT,CASSRRDGAEAFF
-,-,TRBV19,TRBJ2-7,TGTGCCAGTAGTATCAACCGGTGGGCCTACGAGCAGTACTTC,CASSINRWAYEQYF
-,-,TRBV5-6,TRBJ2-7,TGTGCCAGCAGCTTATCAGGAATTGGGTACGAGCAGTACTTC,CASSLSGIGYEQYF
-,-,TRBV27,TRBJ2-3,TGTGCCAGCAGTTTATCGATTGTACCCACAGATACGCAGTATTTT,CASSLSIVPTDTQYF
medium-sized,-,TRBV11-2,TRBJ2-7,TGTGCCAGCAGCTTAAACGGCGAGCAGTACTTC,CASSLNGEQYF
-,-,TRBV6-5,TRBJ2-7,TGTGCCAGCAGTTACTCGATCGGGACACCATCCTACGAGCAGTACTTC,CASSYSIGTPSYEQYF
once,-,TRBV28,TRBJ2-7,TGTGCCAGCAGTTCGCGGGGCGCAGGAGACGAGCAGTACTTC,CASSSRGAGDEQYF
-,-,TRBV7-9,TRBJ2-3,TGTGCCAGCAGCTTACCCCAACCGACGGGACAAAGAACAGATACGCAGTATTTT,CASSLPQPTGQRTDTQYF
-,TRBD1,TRBV11-3,TRBJ2-3,TGTGCCAGCAGCTTAGGGACAGGAGACACAGATACGCAGTATTTT,CASSLGTGDTDTQYF
-,TRBD1,TRBV7-9,TRBJ1-3,TGTGCCAGCAGCATCACAGGGGGTGGAAACACCATATATTTT,CASSITGGGNTIYF
once,-,TRBV6-6,TRBJ2-3,TGTGCCACCACCCCGGGCCAGGGCAGGGGGGTAGATACGCAGTATTTT,CATTPGQGRGVDTQYF
-,-,TRBV13,TRBJ1-1,TGTGCCAGCAGCCCCCGCCTGGGAGTCACTGAAGCTTTCTTT,CASSPRLGVTEAFF
-,TRBD1,TRBV7-9,TRBJ1-6,TGTGCCAGCAGCTCCCCAGGGGGGGATTCACCCCTCCACTTT,CASSSPGGDSPLHF
-,-,TRBV19,TRBJ2-7,TGTGCCAGTAGTAGTGGAGGGATTGCGACCGAGCAGTACTTC,CASSSGGIATEQYF
-,-,TRBV18,TRBJ1-4,TGTGCCAGCTCACCACAGGGAGGATATGAAAAACTGTTTTTT,CASSPQGGYEKLFF
-,-,TRBV27,TRBJ2-3,TGTGCCAGCAGGCCCATGACGACAGATACGCAGTATTTT,CASRPMTTDTQYF
-,-,TRBV7-8,TRBJ2-2,TGTGCCAGCTCCCTGTCGACGGGGTTGCCCGGGGAGCTGTTTTTT,CASSLSTGLPGELFF
-,-,TRBV7-9,TRBJ1-5,TGTGCCAGCAGCGACCTTGAGCAGCCCCAGCATTTT,CASSDLEQPQHF